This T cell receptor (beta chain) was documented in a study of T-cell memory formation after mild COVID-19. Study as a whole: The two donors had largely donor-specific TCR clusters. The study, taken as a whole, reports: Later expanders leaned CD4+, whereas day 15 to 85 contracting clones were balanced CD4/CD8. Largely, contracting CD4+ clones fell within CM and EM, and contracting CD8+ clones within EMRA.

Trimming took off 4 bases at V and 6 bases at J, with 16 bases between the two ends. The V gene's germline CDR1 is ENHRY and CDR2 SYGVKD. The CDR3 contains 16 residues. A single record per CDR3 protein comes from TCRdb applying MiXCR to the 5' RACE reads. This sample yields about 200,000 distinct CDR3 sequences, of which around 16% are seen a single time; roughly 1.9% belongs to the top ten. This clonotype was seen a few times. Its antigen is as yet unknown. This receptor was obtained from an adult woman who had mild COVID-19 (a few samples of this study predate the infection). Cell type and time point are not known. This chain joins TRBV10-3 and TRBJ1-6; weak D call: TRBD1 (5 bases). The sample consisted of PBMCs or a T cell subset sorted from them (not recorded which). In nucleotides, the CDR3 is TGTGCCATCAGTGGAGCCGGCCAGGGTGCTAATTCACCCCTCCACTTT. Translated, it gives CAISGAGQGANSPLHF.